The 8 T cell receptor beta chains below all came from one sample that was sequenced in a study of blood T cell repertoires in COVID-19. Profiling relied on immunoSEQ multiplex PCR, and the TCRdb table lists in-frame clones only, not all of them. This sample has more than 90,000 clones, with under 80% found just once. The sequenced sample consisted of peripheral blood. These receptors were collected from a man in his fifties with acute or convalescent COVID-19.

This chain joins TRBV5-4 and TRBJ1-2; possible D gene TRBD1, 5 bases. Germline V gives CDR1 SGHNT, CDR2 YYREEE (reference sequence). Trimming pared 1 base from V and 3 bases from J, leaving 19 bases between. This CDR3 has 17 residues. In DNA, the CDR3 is TGTGCCAGCAGCTTGTTTTCTTTAAGGCAGGGTCACTATGGCTACACCTTC. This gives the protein CASSLFSLRQGHYGYTF.

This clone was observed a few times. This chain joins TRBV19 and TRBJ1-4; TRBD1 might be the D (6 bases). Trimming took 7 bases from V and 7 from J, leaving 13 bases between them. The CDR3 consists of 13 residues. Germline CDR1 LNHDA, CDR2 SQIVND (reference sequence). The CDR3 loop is CASTGVYGEKLFF. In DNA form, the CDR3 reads TGTGCCAGTACAGGGGTGTACGGTGAAAAACTGTTTTTT. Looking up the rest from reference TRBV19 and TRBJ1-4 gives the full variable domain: DGGITQSPKYLFRKEGQNVTLSCEQNLNHDAMYWYRQDPGQGLRLIYYSQIVNDFQKGDIAEGYSVSREKKESFPLTVTSAQKNPTAFYLCASTGVYGEKLFFGSGTQLSVL.

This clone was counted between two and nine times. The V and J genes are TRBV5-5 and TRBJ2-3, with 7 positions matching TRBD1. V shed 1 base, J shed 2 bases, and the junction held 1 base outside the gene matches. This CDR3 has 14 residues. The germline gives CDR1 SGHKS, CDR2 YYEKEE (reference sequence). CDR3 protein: CASSLQGVTDTQYF. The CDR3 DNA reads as TGTGCCAGCAGCTTGCAGGGGGTCACAGATACGCAGTATTTT. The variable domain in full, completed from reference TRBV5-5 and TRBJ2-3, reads DAGVTQSPTHLIKTRGQQVTLRCSPISGHKSVSWYQQVLGQGPQFIFQYYEKEERGRGNFPDRFSARQFPNYSSELNVNALLLGDSALYLCASSLQGVTDTQYFGPGTRLTVL.

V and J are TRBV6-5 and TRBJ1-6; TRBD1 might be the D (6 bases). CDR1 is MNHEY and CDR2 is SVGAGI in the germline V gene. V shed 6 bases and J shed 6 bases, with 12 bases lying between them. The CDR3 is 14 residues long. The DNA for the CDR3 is TGTGCCAGCAGCCGACAGGTCTCTAATTCACCCCTCCACTTT. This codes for CASSRQVSNSPLHF.

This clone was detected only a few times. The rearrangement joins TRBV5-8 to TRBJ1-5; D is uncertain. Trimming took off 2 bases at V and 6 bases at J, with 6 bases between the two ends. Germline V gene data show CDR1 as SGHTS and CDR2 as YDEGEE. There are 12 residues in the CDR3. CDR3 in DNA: TGTGCCAGCAGCTTTCCGGGTCAGCCCCAGCATTTT. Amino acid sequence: CASSFPGQPQHF.

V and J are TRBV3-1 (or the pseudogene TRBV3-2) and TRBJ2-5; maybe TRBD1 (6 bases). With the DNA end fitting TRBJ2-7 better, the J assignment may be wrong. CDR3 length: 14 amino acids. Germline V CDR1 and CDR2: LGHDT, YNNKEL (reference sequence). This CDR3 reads CASSPRQDFTEQYF. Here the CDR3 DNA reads TGTGCCAGCAGCCCCAGACAGGACTTCACCGAGCAGTACTTC.

Here the CDR3 reads CASSLGTSGRRNEQFF. The CDR3 region has the DNA TGTGCCAGCAGCTTAGGGACTAGCGGGAGGCGGAATGAGCAGTTCTTC. The chain couples TRBV11-3 to TRBJ2-1; 14 bases fit TRBD2. Germline V lookup: CDR1 SGHNT, CDR2 YENEEA. Losses at the gene ends were 1 base for V and 7 bases for J; bases not matched to a gene: 3. The CDR3 contains 16 residues. Combining the CDR3 with reference TRBV11-3 and TRBJ2-1 gives the whole variable domain EAGVVQSPRYKIIEKKQPVAFWCNPISGHNTLYWYLQNLGQGPELLIRYENEEAVDDSQLPKDRFSAERLKGVDSTLKIQPAELGDSAVYLCASSLGTSGRRNEQFFGPGTRLTVL.

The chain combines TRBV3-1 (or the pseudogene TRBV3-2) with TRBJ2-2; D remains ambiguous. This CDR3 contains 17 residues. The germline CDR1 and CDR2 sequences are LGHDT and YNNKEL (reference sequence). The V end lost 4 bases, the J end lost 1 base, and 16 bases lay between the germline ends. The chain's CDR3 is CASSPTPLPGNTGELFF. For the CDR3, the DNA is TGTGCCAGCAGCCCGACCCCTTTACCAGGGAACACCGGGGAGCTGTTTTTT.